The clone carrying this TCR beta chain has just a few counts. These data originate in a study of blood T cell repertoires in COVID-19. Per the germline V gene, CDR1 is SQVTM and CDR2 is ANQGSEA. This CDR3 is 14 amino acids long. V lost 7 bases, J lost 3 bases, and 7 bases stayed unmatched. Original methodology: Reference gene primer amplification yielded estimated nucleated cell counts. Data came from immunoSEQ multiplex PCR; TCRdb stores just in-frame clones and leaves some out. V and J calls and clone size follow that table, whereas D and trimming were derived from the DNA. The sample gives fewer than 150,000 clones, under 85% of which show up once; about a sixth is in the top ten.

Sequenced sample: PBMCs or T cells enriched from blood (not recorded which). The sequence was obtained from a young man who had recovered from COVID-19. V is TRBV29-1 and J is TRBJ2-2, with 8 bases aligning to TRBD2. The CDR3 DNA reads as TGCAGCGCCGGCGCGGGAGGACACACCGGGGAGCTGTTTTTT. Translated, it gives CSAGAGGHTGELFF.